This T cell receptor beta chain was captured by sequencing in a study of human T cells and chemical hapten exposure (dated by TCRdb to about 2021). Some background on the complete study: For sensitization, 2% DPC in acetone was applied to an approximately 2 cm by approximately 2 cm area of upper inner arm skin. Libraries were pooled for sequencing, and variation in per-sample TCR yields was attributed mainly to small differences in library volumes within the pool. Alopecia areata with under or over 50% scalp involvement, alopecia totalis and alopecia universalis were represented in the patient cohort, which was mostly female. Patch testing was done on the upper back using Finn chambers containing 0.01% DPC, and results were scored after 6 days according to International Contact Dermatitis Research Group standards. Blood for TCR sequencing was provided by twenty-nine alopecia patients at one to four time points (pre-sensitization, 2, 6 and 24 weeks). Blood was sampled from patients pre-sensitization (week 0) and at 2, 6 and about 24 weeks after DPC sensitization. Throughout the study period of 20 to 25 weeks, patients also received therapeutic DPC doses to the scalp every week. Peripheral blood TCR repertoire changes were tracked in vivo in alopecia patients during primary and secondary sensitization to the hapten diphenylcyclopropenone (DPC).

This clonotype was counted a few times. The specificity of this receptor is unknown. No much larger clone is present one base from it, and per-base qualities are unavailable. The V and J ends are trimmed by 0 bases and 2 bases, leaving 7 bases between them. According to the germline V gene, CDR1 reads SGDLS and CDR2 reads YYNGEE. Measured from the cysteine to the phenylalanine, the CDR3 is 14 residues long. Of the read, only the CDR3 DNA is kept; its 42 bases are in frame from base 1. The library was prepared using RACE. The sequencer was a NextSeq 500. During library preparation, unique molecular identifiers were attached to individual cDNA molecules so that TCRs could be counted in a quantitative, reproducible way. Both TCR alpha and TCR beta chains were sequenced from each blood RNA sample. The published analysis was carried out like this. Samples had a median of roughly 91,000 TCRs, with a range from 23,224 to 690,600. V, J and CDR3 annotation of the TCR reads was performed with the Decombinator software suite. For PS versus PT1 abundance plots, all samples were subsampled to the same number of TCRs (28,000). Expanded TCRs were defined as absent before sensitization and observed at least eight times at the 2-week time point. TCRdb passed the public sequencing reads through fastp at Q25 and MiXCR, retaining productive beta sequences. Each entry is one CDR3 protein sequence, shown with its most common DNA and genes. TCRdb, rather than the study authors, made the V and J calls. This sample gives 75,000 to 95,000 distinct CDR3 sequences in total; approximately 11% of them show up just once. The top ten clones comprise roughly 2.3% of the sample.

According to the study, the label for this sample's time point signals: patch test 2, 6 weeks after DPC sensitization. The sample's treatment or condition label, in plain terms: therapeutic diphenylcyclopropenone sensitization with weekly scalp DPC. At every patch-test visit, the blood draw took place before the patch test was put on. To be eligible, patients had to be aged 18 to 70, diagnosed with alopecia and judged suitable for DPC therapy, while pregnant patients were excluded. Total RNA was extracted from unfractionated whole blood that had been collected in Tempus Blood RNA tubes. Paper-wide results and their limitations: Significantly more large CDR3 similarity clusters were formed by expanded TCRs than by pre-sensitization or healthy control sets, consistent with antigen-driven responses. Alopecia, a presumed autoimmune disease, was present in all patients, so the immune response of the patients might differ from that of healthy individuals. No change with DPC sensitization was found in the number of TCRs above 1 in 1000 frequency, and no evidence of global repertoire structure alterations was found. After repeated subsampling, the strength of the expansion versus patch-test correlation and the threshold at which it became significant changed. The number of PT1 expanded TCRs positively correlated with patch test score, significant at thresholds 8, 16 and 32 but not 4.

The chain couples TRBV9 to TRBJ2-3; there is no confident call for the D gene. The clonotype originates from a middle-aged man with alopecia areata. Some clones in this sample may be carry-over from other donors' samples. Sequences were derived from whole blood, sampled in connection with sensitization to the hapten diphenylcyclopropenone (DPC). The CDR3 in this case is CASSVDADTDTQYF. Read as DNA, the sequence is TGTGCCAGCAGCGTAGACGCCGACACAGATACGCAGTATTTT.